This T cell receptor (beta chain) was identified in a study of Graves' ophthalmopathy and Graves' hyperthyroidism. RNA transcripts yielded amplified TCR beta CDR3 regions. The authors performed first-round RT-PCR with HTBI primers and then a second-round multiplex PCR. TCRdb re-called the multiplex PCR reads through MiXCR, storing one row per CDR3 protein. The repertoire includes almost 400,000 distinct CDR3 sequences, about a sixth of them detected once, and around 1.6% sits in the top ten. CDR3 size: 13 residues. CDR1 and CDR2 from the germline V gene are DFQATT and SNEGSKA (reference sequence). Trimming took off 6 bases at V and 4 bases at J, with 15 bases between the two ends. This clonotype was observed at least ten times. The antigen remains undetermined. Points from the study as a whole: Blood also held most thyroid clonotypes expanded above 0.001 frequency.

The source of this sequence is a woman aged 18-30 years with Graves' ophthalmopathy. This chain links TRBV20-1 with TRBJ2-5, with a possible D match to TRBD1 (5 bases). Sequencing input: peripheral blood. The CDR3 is CSAAGQGRETQYF. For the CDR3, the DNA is TGCAGTGCCGCCGGGCAGGGAAGAGAGACCCAGTACTTC.